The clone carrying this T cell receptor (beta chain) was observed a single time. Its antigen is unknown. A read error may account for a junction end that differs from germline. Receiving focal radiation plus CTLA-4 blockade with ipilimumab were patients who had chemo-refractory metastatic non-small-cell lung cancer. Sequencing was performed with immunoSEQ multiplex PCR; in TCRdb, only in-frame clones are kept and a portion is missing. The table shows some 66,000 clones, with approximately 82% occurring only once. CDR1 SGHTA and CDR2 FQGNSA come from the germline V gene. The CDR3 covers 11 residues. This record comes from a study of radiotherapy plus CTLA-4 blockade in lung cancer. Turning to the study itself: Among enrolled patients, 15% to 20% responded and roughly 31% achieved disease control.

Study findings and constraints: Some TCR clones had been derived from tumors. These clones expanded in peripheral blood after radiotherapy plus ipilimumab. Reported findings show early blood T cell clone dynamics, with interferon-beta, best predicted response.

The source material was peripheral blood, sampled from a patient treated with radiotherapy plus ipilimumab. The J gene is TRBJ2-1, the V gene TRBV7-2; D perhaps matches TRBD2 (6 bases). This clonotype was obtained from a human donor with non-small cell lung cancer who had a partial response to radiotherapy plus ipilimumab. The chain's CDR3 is CASRLAEEQFF. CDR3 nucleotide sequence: TGTGCCAGCAGATTAGCGGAGGAGCAGTTCTTC.